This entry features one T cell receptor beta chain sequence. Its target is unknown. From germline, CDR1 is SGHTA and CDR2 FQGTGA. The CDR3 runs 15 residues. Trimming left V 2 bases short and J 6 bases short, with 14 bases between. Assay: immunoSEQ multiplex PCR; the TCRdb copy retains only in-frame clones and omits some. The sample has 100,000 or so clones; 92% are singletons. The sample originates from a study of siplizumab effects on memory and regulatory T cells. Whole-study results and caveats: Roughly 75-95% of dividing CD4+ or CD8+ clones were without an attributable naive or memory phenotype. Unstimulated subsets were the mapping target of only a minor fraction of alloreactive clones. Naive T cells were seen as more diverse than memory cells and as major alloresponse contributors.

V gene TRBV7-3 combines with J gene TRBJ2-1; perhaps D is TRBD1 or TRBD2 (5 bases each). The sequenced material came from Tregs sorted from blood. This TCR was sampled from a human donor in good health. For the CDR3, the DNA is TGTGCCAGCAGCTTATATGCGATGGGGGTCAATGAGCAGTTCTTC. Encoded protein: CASSLYAMGVNEQFF.